This T cell receptor beta chain comes out of a study of T cells in Graves' hyperthyroidism and ophthalmopathy. Study outcomes and limitations: The blood repertoire included most of the expanded thyroid clonotypes above 0.001.

What was amplified from RNA transcripts were TCR beta CDR3 regions. RT-PCR in the first round (using the HTBI primer set) targeted the TCR CDR3. TCRdb reprocessed the multiplex PCR reads with MiXCR, giving one entry per CDR3 protein. Here the sample spans approximately 220,000 distinct CDR3 sequences, about 16% being singletons. CDR3 length: 15 residues. The germline V gene encodes CDR1 SQVTM and CDR2 ANQGSEA. The trim removed 0 bases at V and 4 bases at J, leaving 7 bases unmatched. The study enrolled patients aged 18 to 65 with newly diagnosed hyperthyroidism of under 2 months' duration. Uncontrolled infection, other autoimmune disease, pregnancy or lactation barred patients from enrollment. This clonotype has at least ten counts. As yet, its antigen is unknown.

This clonotype was sampled from a man between 40 and 49 years old with Graves' hyperthyroidism. The rearrangement links TRBV29-1 to TRBJ2-7, with 9 bases aligning to TRBD2. The sequencing sample was made of blood. Here the CDR3 reads CSVEDQRGAFYEQYF. In DNA form, the CDR3 reads TGCAGCGTTGAAGATCAGCGGGGGGCCTTTTACGAGCAGTACTTC.